Shown below are 26 T cell receptor beta chains from a single sample sequenced in a study of PD-1 blockade in classical Hodgkin lymphoma. Using immunoSEQ multiplex PCR, the repertoire was profiled, and TCRdb retains in-frame clones only, with some absent. This repertoire shows around 1,200 clones, just over 85% found once; its top ten account for around 55%. Relapses following autologous stem cell transplantation were seen in all patients, with brentuximab vedotin exposure varying. The sample was peripheral blood mononuclear cells (PBMCs), taken at baseline. The receptors originated from a human donor with classical Hodgkin lymphoma.

The chain couples TRBV19 to TRBJ2-3; 8 nucleotides agree with TRBD2. V shed 10 bases, J shed 4 bases, and the junction held 10 bases outside the gene matches. The CDR3 runs 14 residues. The germline gives CDR1 LNHDA, CDR2 SQIVND (reference sequence). CDR3 in DNA: TGTGCCACGAAGAGGACTAGCTACGCAGATACGCAGTATTTT. Protein product: CATKRTSYADTQYF.

The chain combines TRBV27 with TRBJ1-3; tentative D call: TRBD1 (5 bases). V was trimmed by 5 bases and J by 4 bases, leaving 9 bases between them. The CDR3 covers 13 residues. Per germline, CDR1 MNHEY and CDR2 SMNVEV (reference sequence). The CDR3 coding sequence is TGTGCCAGCAGTATCAGGGTCGGAAACACCATATATTTT. Protein sequence: CASSIRVGNTIYF.

The V gene is TRBV28, the J gene TRBJ2-1; D may be TRBD2 (6 bases). Deletions cut 5 bases from V and 2 bases from J, with 19 bases between. This CDR3 has 17 amino acids. From germline, CDR1 is MDHEN and CDR2 SYDVKM. The DNA of the CDR3 is TGTGCCAGCAGTCCCCGGGACGGGAGCCTTACCTACAATGAGCAGTTCTTC. Protein sequence: CASSPRDGSLTYNEQFF.

On this clone itself: At the DNA level, this CDR3 is encoded by other sequences in the same sample as well. V and J are TRBV5-6 and TRBJ1-3; 9 bases are a match to TRBD1. Germline V gene sequence: CDR1 SGHDT, CDR2 YYEEEE. The CDR3 sequence is 16 residues long. Unmatched junction bases numbered 7, after V lost 1 base and J lost 5 bases. CDR3 in DNA: TGTGCCAGCAGCTTGAGAGGACAGGGGATCAGAAACACCATATATTTT. As protein: CASSLRGQGIRNTIYF.

The J gene is TRBJ2-5, the V gene TRBV5-1, with no clear D. The length of the CDR3 is 16 residues. With 0 bases removed from V and 5 bases from J, the gap between germline ends came to 17 bases. From germline, CDR1 is SGHRS and CDR2 YFSETQ. The CDR3 reads CASSLGRTTDPETQYF. Written as DNA, the CDR3 is TGCGCCAGCAGCTTGGGCCGGACCACTGACCCGGAGACCCAGTACTTC. The whole variable domain, filled in from reference TRBV5-1 and TRBJ2-5, reads KAGVTQTPRYLIKTRGQQVTLSCSPISGHRSVSWYQQTPGQGLQFLFEYFSETQRNKGNFPGRFSGRQFSNSRSEMNVSTLELGDSALYLCASSLGRTTDPETQYFGPGTRLLVL.

The chain recombines TRBV7-2 with TRBJ2-2; 14 positions agree with TRBD2. With 5 bases clipped from V and 6 bases from J, the junction kept 8 bases outside the gene matches. Germline V lookup: CDR1 SGHTA, CDR2 FQGNSA. CDR3 length: 17 amino acids. CDR3 sequence reads: CASSRGLAGAGAGELFF. The DNA for the CDR3 is TGTGCCAGCAGCCGGGGACTAGCGGGAGCGGGTGCCGGGGAGCTGTTTTTT. The variable domain in full, with the rest retrieved from reference TRBV7-2 and TRBJ2-2, is GAGVSQSPSNKVTEKGKDVELRCDPISGHTALYWYRQSLGQGLEFLIYFQGNSAPDKSGLPSDRFSAERTGGSVSTLTIQRTQQEDSAVYLCASSRGLAGAGAGELFFGEGSRLTVL.

J is TRBJ1-4 and V is TRBV4-1; TRBD1 is a possible D gene (6 bases). CDR1 and CDR2 (germline): MGHRA, YSYEKL. The CDR3 loop spans 16 amino acids. V lost 1 base and J 7 bases, leaving 16 bases between the germline ends. CDR3 coding DNA: TGCGCCAGCAGCCAAGGGCTGGCCAGGGGTCGTGAAAAACTGTTTTTT. Translating it yields CASSQGLARGREKLFF.

Only one count was recorded for this clone. The genes are TRBV2 and TRBJ2-5, with D perhaps matching TRBD1 (6 bases). The germline gives CDR1 SNHLY, CDR2 FYNNEI. The V and J ends lost 6 bases and 2 bases respectively, with 13 bases between them. This CDR3 contains 14 residues. CDR3 region: CASRERTAQETQYF. In DNA, the CDR3 is TGTGCCAGCAGAGAAAGGACAGCACAAGAGACCCAGTACTTC.

This rearrangement joins TRBV7-8 to TRBJ1-5; D is uncertain. The CDR3 has 15 residues. Germline V gene sequence: CDR1 SGHVS, CDR2 FQNEAQ. Trimming shortened V by 4 bases and J by 0 bases, and 10 bases separated the two germline ends. The CDR3 DNA follows: TGTGCCAGCAGCTCTAGACGGGATAGCAATCAGCCCCAGCATTTT. It codes for CASSSRRDSNQPQHF.

This rearrangement joins TRBV7-3 to TRBJ2-3, with D tentatively TRBD2 (5 bases). The length of the CDR3 is 14 residues. In germline, CDR1 is SGHTA, CDR2 FQGTGA. V was cut by 5 bases and J by 1 base, with 10 bases left in between. CDR3 DNA: TGTGCCAGCAGCCCCCGACTACGCACAGATACGCAGTATTTT. This codes for CASSPRLRTDTQYF.

The chain employs TRBV5-1 and TRBJ2-7; D assignment may be TRBD1 or TRBD2 (5 bases each). Deletions cut 4 bases from V and 2 bases from J, with 19 bases between. CDR3 length: 16 residues. CDR1 is SGHRS, CDR2 YFSETQ, per germline. The CDR3 region is CASSPPKGRYTYEQYV. CDR3 DNA sequence: TGCGCCAGCAGCCCGCCGAAGGGACGTTATACCTACGAGCAGTACGTC.

The chain has TRBV5-1 and TRBJ2-5, with D perhaps TRBD2 (5 bases). Per germline, CDR1 SGHRS and CDR2 YFSETQ. V gave up 2 bases and J gave up 5 bases, with 13 bases separating them. The CDR3 has 14 amino acids. CDR3 DNA sequence: TGCGCCAGCAGCTTAAGAGGGAGTCGGGAGACCCAGTACTTC. Amino acids: CASSLRGSRETQYF.

The V call is TRBV7-9, the J call TRBJ2-1, with D perhaps TRBD1 (5 bases). V lost 2 bases and J 6 bases, leaving 11 bases between the germline ends. Germline V gene sequence: CDR1 SEHNR, CDR2 FQNEAQ (reference sequence). This CDR3 contains 14 residues. CDR3 DNA: TGTGCCAGCAGCTTAAAGAAACAGGCCAATGAGCAGTTCTTC. Translated: CASSLKKQANEQFF.

The rearrangement links TRBV27 to TRBJ1-1; D gene ambiguous. The CDR3 length is 15 residues. Trimming shortened V by 5 bases and J by 2 bases, and 15 bases separated the two germline ends. Germline values: CDR1 MNHEY, CDR2 SMNVEV (reference sequence). This CDR3 reads CASSRTQTPNTEAFF. In nucleotides, the CDR3 is TGTGCCAGCAGTCGGACTCAGACTCCTAACACTGAAGCTTTCTTT.

The chain couples TRBV5-1 to TRBJ1-5; perhaps TRBD1 as D (5 bases). The CDR3 is 13 residues long. The V and J ends lost 5 bases and 5 bases respectively, with 11 bases between them. CDR1 is SGHRS and CDR2 is YFSETQ in the germline V gene. CDR3 DNA: TGCGCCAGCAGTTTAGACAGCCATCAGCCCCAGCATTTT. It translates to CASSLDSHQPQHF.

The chain combines TRBV6-6 with TRBJ2-3, with 8 bases matching TRBD1. Trimming cost V 2 bases and J 5 bases; bases outside gene matches: 6. Germline loops: CDR1 MNHNY, CDR2 SVGAGI (reference sequence). The CDR3 runs to 15 residues. The CDR3 coding sequence is TGTGCCAGCAGTTACGGACAGGGAAAAGAAGATACGCAGTATTTT. Protein: CASSYGQGKEDTQYF.

Only one count was recorded for this clone. This sequence joins TRBV6-6 and TRBJ2-7; possibly TRBD1 for D (6 bases). The V end was cut by 4 bases, the J end by 0 bases, with 10 bases between. Germline V lookup: CDR1 MNHNY, CDR2 SVGAGI (reference sequence). The CDR3 sequence is 14 residues long. CDR3 DNA sequence: TGTGCCAGCAGTTCCGGACAGAACTCCTACGAGCAGTACGTC. Protein: CASSSGQNSYEQYV.

This clone came up a few times. Other DNA sequences of this sample code for an identical CDR3. The chain employs TRBV28 and TRBJ1-2; TRBD1 might be the D (6 bases). Germline V gene data show CDR1 as MDHEN and CDR2 as SYDVKM. This CDR3 has 11 amino acids. V was clipped by 9 bases and J by 8 bases, with 13 bases between them. In nucleotides, the CDR3 is TGTGCCAGTAATATAGGGGGGGGCTACACCTTC. Protein sequence: CASNIGGGYTF.

This clone has only one observation. CDR3 loop: CASSLAEGYNEQFF. As DNA, the CDR3 is TGTGCCAGCAGTTTGGCCGAGGGGTACAATGAGCAGTTCTTC. The chain carries TRBV27 and TRBJ2-1; D could derive from TRBD1 or TRBD2 (5 bases each). Trimming pared 3 bases from V and 4 bases from J, leaving 10 bases between. This CDR3 comprises 14 residues. Germline V lookup: CDR1 MNHEY, CDR2 SMNVEV (reference sequence).

This chain connects TRBV29-1 to TRBJ2-5; 7 nucleotides match TRBD1. The V gene's germline CDR1 is SQVTM and CDR2 ANQGSEA. The CDR3 has 14 amino acids. V lost 4 bases, J lost 5 bases, and 10 bases stayed unmatched. CDR3 sequence reads: CSVVSGGSRETQYF. The CDR3 nucleotides read TGCAGCGTTGTGTCAGGGGGTTCTAGGGAGACCCAGTACTTC. Looking up the rest from reference TRBV29-1 and TRBJ2-5 gives the full variable domain: SAVISQKPSRDICQRGTSLTIQCQVDSQVTMMFWYRQQPGQSLTLIATANQGSEATYESGFVIDKFPISRPNLTFSTLTVSNMSPEDSSIYLCSVVSGGSRETQYFGPGTRLLVL.

The chain is built from TRBV5-6 and TRBJ1-1; 8 nucleotides agree with TRBD1. This CDR3 spans 15 amino acids. Germline V gene lookup returns CDR1 SGHDT and CDR2 YYEEEE. Losses at the gene ends were 5 bases for V and 1 base for J; bases not matched to a gene: 7. The CDR3 is CASRAGGPANTEAFF. CDR3 bases: TGTGCCAGCAGGGCAGGGGGCCCCGCGAACACTGAAGCTTTCTTT.

The chain is built from TRBV29-1 and TRBJ1-1; D is undetermined. Germline CDR1 and CDR2: SQVTM and ANQGSEA. The germline V and J ends were trimmed by 3 bases and 3 bases, with 2 bases remaining between them. This CDR3 is built from 10 residues. The CDR3 DNA reads as TGCAGCGTTGAGGACACTGAAGCTTTCTTT. This translates into CSVEDTEAFF.

This clone was seen once. The gene calls are TRBV30 and TRBJ2-5; TRBD1 is a possible D gene (6 bases). CDR3 length: 13 amino acids. The germline V and J ends were trimmed by 7 bases and 2 bases, with 14 bases remaining between them. CDR1 is GTSNPN and CDR2 is SVGIG in the germline V gene (reference sequence). In DNA form, the CDR3 reads TGTGCCTCCGCACCAGGGGTTCAAGAGACCCAGTACTTC. Amino acid sequence: CASAPGVQETQYF. Looking up the rest from reference TRBV30 and TRBJ2-5 gives the full variable domain: SQTIHQWPATLVQPVGSPLSLECTVEGTSNPNLYWYRQAAGRGLQLLFYSVGIGQISSEVPQNLSASRPQDRQFILSSKKLLLSDSGFYLCASAPGVQETQYFGPGTRLLVL.

The chain recombines TRBV11-2 with TRBJ1-2; D uncertain. The CDR3 has 14 residues. Germline values: CDR1 SGHAT, CDR2 FQNNGV. The V end was cut by 6 bases, the J end by 0 bases, with 11 bases between. CDR3 coding DNA: TGTGCCAGCAGACCCCAGTTAGCTAACTATGGCTACACCTTC. Amino acid sequence: CASRPQLANYGYTF.

CDR3 amino acids: CASSHHSLADSYNEQFF. CDR3 coding DNA: TGCGCCAGCAGCCACCACTCACTAGCGGACTCCTACAATGAGCAGTTCTTC. V usage is TRBV4-1 and J usage is TRBJ2-1; 8 nucleotides line up with TRBD2. CDR1 is MGHRA and CDR2 is YSYEKL in the germline V gene. The ends lost 3 bases at V and 0 bases at J; junction bases unmatched: 7. This CDR3 contains 17 residues.

In its sample, this clone was seen once. This sequence joins TRBV7-3 and TRBJ1-1; 7 bases are shared with TRBD1. The germline V gene encodes CDR1 SGHTA and CDR2 FQGTGA. The J segment lost 4 bases and the V segment lost 0 bases, leaving 5 bases of the junction unmatched. The CDR3 extends over 15 amino acids. The CDR3 bases are TGTGCCAGCAGCTTAACTCCGACAGGGAGCACTGAAGCTTTCTTT. Translating gives CASSLTPTGSTEAFF.